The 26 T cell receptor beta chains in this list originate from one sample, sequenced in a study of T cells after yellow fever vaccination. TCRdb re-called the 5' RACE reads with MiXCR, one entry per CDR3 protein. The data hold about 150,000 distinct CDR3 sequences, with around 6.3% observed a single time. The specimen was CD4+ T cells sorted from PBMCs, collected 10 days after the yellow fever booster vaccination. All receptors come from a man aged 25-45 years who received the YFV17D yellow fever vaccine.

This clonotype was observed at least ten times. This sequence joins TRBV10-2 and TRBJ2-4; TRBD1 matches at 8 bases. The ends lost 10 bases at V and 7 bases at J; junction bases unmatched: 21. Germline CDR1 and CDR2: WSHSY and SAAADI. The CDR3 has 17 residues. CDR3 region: CATSPTGGEPKRNIQYF. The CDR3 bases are TGCGCCACCTCTCCTACAGGGGGAGAACCAAAAAGGAACATTCAGTACTTC.

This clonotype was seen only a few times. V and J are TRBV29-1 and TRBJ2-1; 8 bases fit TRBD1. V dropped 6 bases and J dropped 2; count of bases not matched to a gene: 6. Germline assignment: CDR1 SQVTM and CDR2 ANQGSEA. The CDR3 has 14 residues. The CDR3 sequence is CSVAGQGTYNEQFF. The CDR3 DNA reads TGCAGCGTCGCCGGACAGGGAACCTACAATGAGCAGTTCTTC.

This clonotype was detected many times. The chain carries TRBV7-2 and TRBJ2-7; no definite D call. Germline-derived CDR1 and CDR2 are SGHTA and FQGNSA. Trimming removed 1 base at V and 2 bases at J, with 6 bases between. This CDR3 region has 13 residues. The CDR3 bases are TGTGCCAGCAGCTTAGTCTCCCCCTACGAGCAGTACTTC. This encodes CASSLVSPYEQYF.

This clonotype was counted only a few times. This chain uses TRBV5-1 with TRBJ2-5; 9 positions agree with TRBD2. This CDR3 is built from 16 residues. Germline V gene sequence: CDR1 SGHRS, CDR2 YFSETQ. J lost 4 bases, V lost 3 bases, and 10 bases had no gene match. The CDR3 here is CASSSSGTSMIETQYF. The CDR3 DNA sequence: TGCGCCAGCAGCTCATCCGGGACTAGCATGATAGAGACCCAGTACTTC.

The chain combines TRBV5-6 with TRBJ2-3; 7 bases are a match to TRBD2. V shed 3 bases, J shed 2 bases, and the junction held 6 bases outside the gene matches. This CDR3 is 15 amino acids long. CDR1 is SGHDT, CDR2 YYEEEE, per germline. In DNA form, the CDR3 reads TGTGCCAGCAGCTCCAGACTAGCCTTCACAGATACGCAGTATTTT. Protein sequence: CASSSRLAFTDTQYF. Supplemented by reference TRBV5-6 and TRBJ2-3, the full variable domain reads DAGVTQSPTHLIKTRGQQVTLRCSPKSGHDTVSWYQQALGQGPQFIFQYYEEEERQRGNFPDRFSGHQFPNYSSELNVNALLLGDSALYLCASSSRLAFTDTQYFGPGTRLTVL.

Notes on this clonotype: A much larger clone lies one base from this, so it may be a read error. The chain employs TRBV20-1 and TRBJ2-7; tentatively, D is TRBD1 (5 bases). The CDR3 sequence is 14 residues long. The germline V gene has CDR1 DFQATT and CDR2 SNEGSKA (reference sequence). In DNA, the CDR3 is TGCAGTGCCCTCTCCCAGGGCCCATCCTACGAGCAGTGCTTC. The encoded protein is CSALSQGPSYEQCF.

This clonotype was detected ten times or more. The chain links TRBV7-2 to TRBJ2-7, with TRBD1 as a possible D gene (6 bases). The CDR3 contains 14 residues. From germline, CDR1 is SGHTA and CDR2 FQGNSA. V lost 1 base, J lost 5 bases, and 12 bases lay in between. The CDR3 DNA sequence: TGTGCCAGCAGCTTAGACACAGGGAGCAACGAGCAGTACTTC. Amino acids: CASSLDTGSNEQYF.

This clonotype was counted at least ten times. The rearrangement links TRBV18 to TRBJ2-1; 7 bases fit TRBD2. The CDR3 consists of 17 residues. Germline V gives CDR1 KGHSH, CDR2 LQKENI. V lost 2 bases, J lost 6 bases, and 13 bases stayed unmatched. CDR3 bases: TGTGCCAGCTCACCAATAATAGCGGGCAGGCCACTCAATGAGCAGTTCTTC. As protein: CASSPIIAGRPLNEQFF.

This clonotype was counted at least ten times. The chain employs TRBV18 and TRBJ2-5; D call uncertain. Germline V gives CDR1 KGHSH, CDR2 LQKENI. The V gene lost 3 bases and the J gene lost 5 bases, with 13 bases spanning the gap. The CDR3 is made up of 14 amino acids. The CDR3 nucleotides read TGTGCCAGCTCACCGGAGACATTGAGGGAGACCCAGTACTTC. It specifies CASSPETLRETQYF. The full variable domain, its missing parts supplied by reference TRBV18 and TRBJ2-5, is NAGVMQNPRHLVRRRGQEARLRCSPMKGHSHVYWYRQLPEEGLKFMVYLQKENIIDESGMPKERFSAEFPKEGPSILRIQQVVRGDSAAYFCASSPETLRETQYFGPGTRLLVL.

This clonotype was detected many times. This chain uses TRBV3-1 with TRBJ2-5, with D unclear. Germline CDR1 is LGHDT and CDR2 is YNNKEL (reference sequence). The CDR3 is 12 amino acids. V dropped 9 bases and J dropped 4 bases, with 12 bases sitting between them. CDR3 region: CASWAVGETQYF. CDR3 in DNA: TGTGCCAGTTGGGCGGTTGGAGAGACCCAGTACTTC.

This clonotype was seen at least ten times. CDR3: CSAPEASGRADTQYF. CDR3 bases: TGCAGTGCCCCAGAGGCTAGCGGGAGAGCAGATACGCAGTATTTT. The J gene is TRBJ2-3, the V gene TRBV20-1; TRBD2 matches 10 bases. This CDR3 region has 15 residues. The germline V gene has CDR1 DFQATT and CDR2 SNEGSKA (reference sequence). The V segment lost 6 bases and the J segment 4 bases; nucleotides outside the gene matches: 10.

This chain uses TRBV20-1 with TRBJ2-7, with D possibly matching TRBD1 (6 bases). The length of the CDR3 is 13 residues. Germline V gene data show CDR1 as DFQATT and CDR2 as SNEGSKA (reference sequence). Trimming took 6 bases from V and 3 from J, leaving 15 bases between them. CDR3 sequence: CSATNRASYEQYF. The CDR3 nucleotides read TGCAGTGCCACTAACAGGGCAAGCTACGAGCAGTACTTC.

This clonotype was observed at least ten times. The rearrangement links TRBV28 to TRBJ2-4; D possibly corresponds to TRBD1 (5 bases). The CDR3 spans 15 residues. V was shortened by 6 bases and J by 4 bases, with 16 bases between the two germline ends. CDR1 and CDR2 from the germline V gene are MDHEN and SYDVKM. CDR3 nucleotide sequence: TGTGCCAGCAGAGCCGCGTCGGCAGGGAAAAACATTCAGTACTTC. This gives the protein CASRAASAGKNIQYF.

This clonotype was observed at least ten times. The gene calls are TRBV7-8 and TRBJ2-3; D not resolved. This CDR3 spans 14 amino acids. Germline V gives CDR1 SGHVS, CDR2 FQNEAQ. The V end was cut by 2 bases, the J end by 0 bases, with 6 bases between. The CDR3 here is CASSLTPSTDTQYF. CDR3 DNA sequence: TGTGCCAGCAGCTTAACCCCTAGCACAGATACGCAGTATTTT.

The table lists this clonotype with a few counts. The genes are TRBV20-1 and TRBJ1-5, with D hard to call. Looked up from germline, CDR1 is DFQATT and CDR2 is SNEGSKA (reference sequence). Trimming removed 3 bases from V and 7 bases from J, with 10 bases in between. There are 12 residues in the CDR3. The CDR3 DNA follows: TGCAGTGCTAGGGTATCCGAGCAGCCCCAGCATTTT. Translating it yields CSARVSEQPQHF.

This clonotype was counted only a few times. CDR3 loop: CASSLEGYEWNEQFF. In DNA form, the CDR3 reads TGCGCCAGCAGCCTAGAGGGGTACGAGTGGAATGAGCAGTTCTTC. J is TRBJ2-1 and V is TRBV4-1, with D perhaps matching TRBD1 or TRBD2 (5 bases each). The CDR3 sequence is 15 residues long. V was trimmed by 4 bases and J by 7 bases, leaving 17 bases between them. The germline CDR1 and CDR2 sequences are MGHRA and YSYEKL.

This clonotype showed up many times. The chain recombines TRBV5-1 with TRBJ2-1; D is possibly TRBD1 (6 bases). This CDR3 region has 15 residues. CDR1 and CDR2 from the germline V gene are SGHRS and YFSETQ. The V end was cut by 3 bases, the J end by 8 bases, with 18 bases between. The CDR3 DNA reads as TGCGCCAGCAGCTCTACTACAGGGTTCTGGGATGAGCAGTTCTTC. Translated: CASSSTTGFWDEQFF.

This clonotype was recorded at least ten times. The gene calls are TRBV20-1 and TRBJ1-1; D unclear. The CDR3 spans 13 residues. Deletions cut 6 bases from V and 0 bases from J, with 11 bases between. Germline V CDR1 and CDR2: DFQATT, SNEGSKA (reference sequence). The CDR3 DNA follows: TGCAGTGCCAGATGGACGGTGAACACTGAAGCTTTCTTT. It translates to CSARWTVNTEAFF.

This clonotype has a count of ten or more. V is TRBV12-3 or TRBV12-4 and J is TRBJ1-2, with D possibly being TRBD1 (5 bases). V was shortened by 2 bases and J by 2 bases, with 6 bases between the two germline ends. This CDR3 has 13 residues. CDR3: CASSLRGNYGYTF. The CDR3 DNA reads TGTGCCAGCAGTTTACGGGGGAACTATGGCTACACCTTC.

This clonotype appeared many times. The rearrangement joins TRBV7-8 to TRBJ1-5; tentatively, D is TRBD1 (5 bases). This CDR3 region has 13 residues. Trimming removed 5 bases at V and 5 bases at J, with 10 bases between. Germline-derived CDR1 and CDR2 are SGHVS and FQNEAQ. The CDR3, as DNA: TGTGCCAGCAGCCTCCAGGGACATCAGCCCCAGCATTTT. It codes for CASSLQGHQPQHF.

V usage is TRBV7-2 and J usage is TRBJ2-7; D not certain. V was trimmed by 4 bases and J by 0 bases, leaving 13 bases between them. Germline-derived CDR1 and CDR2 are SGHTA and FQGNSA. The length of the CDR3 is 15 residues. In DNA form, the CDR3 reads TGTGCCAGCAGCTCTTGGACCCGGCCCTCCTACGAGCAGTACTTC. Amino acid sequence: CASSSWTRPSYEQYF. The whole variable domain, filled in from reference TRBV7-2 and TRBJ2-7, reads GAGVSQSPSNKVTEKGKDVELRCDPISGHTALYWYRQSLGQGLEFLIYFQGNSAPDKSGLPSDRFSAERTGGSVSTLTIQRTQQEDSAVYLCASSSWTRPSYEQYFGPGTRLTVT.

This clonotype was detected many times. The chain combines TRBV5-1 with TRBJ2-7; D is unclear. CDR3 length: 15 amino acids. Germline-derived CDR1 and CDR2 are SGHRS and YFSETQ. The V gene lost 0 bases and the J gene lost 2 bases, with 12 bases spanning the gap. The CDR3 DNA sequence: TGCGCCAGCAGCTTGGTGGATCTCTCCCCCTACGAGCAGTACTTC. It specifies CASSLVDLSPYEQYF. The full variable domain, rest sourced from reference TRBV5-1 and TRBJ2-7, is KAGVTQTPRYLIKTRGQQVTLSCSPISGHRSVSWYQQTPGQGLQFLFEYFSETQRNKGNFPGRFSGRQFSNSRSEMNVSTLELGDSALYLCASSLVDLSPYEQYFGPGTRLTVT.

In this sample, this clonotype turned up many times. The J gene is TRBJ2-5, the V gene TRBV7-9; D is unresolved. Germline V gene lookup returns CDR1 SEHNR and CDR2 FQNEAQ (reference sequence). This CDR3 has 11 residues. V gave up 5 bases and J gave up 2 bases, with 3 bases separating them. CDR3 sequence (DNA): TGTGCCAGCAGCAAACAAGAGACCCAGTACTTC. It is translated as CASSKQETQYF.

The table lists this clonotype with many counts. The chain's CDR3 is CASSLTSEQYF. In nucleotides, the CDR3 is TGCGCCAGCAGTCTGACGAGCGAGCAGTACTTC. The V call is TRBV5-1, the J call TRBJ2-7, with D unresolved. V dropped 5 bases and J dropped 6 bases, with 9 bases sitting between them. The CDR3 totals 11 residues. Germline-derived CDR1 and CDR2 are SGHRS and YFSETQ.

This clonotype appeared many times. The CDR3 protein is CASSFSDGGTDTQYF. DNA for the CDR3: TGCGCCAGCAGCTTTTCAGACGGGGGCACAGATACGCAGTATTTT. V is TRBV5-1 and J is TRBJ2-3; TRBD2 might be the D (5 bases). The length of the CDR3 is 15 residues. V lost 2 bases to trimming and J lost 1 base, with 11 bases between them. Germline values: CDR1 SGHRS, CDR2 YFSETQ.

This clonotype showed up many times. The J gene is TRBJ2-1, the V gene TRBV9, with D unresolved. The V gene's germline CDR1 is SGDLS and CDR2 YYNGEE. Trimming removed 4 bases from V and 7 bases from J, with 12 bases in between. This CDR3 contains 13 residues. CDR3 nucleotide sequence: TGTGCCAGCAGCCCCAGCGTTGGGAATGAGCAGTTCTTC. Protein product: CASSPSVGNEQFF.